The 32 T cell receptor beta chains presented below share a single source sample, sequenced in a study of long-term antiretroviral therapy in people with HIV. The assay used was immunoSEQ (version v3.0), run at survey level. TCRdb's table, derived via immunoSEQ multiplex PCR, lists solely in-frame clones and lacks some. Here the sample spans under 50,000 clones, approximately 87% being singletons. Here the sequenced sample was unsorted PBMCs, taken 1.2 years after starting antiretroviral therapy. The receptors here all came from a woman in her fifties or sixties with HIV.

The rearrangement uses TRBV7-8 and TRBJ2-7; 9 nucleotides agree with TRBD1. The V segment lost 5 bases and the J segment 2 bases; nucleotides outside the gene matches: 4. Per the germline V gene, CDR1 is SGHVS and CDR2 is FQNEAQ. This CDR3 is built from 14 residues. The CDR3 is CASSPGTGPYEQYF. The CDR3 DNA follows: TGTGCCAGCAGCCCCGGGACAGGGCCCTACGAGCAGTACTTC.

This sequence joins TRBV5-1 and TRBJ2-5; D may be TRBD1 or TRBD2 (5 bases each). This CDR3 is 15 amino acids long. Germline V gene lookup returns CDR1 SGHRS and CDR2 YFSETQ. V gave up 4 bases and J gave up 0 bases, with 13 bases separating them. The CDR3 loop reads CASSLSGPDQETQYF. The CDR3 DNA is TGCGCCAGCAGCCTATCGGGACCAGACCAAGAGACCCAGTACTTC.

The V gene is TRBV28, the J gene TRBJ2-7; 7 bases agree with TRBD1. V gave up 5 bases and J gave up 1 base; unmatched junction bases: 8. This CDR3 comprises 15 residues. Germline CDR1 and CDR2: MDHEN and SYDVKM. The CDR3 sequence: CASSTPGGYSYEQYF. The CDR3 DNA follows: TGTGCCAGCAGTACACCAGGGGGTTATTCCTACGAGCAGTACTTC.

This chain's CDR3 is CASSLDGGGTYEQYF. The CDR3, as DNA: TGCGCCAGCAGCTTGGATGGCGGGGGCACCTACGAGCAGTACTTC. This sequence joins TRBV5-1 and TRBJ2-7, with a weak D call TRBD2 (7 bases). The CDR3 has 15 amino acids. The germline V gene encodes CDR1 SGHRS and CDR2 YFSETQ. The V gene lost 0 bases and the J gene lost 2 bases, with 12 bases spanning the gap.

The genes are TRBV7-2 and TRBJ2-3, with D maybe TRBD2 (5 bases). Trimming removed 1 base at V and 2 bases at J, with 10 bases between. The CDR3 runs to 15 residues. The germline V gene encodes CDR1 SGHTA and CDR2 FQGNSA. The CDR3 DNA reads as TGTGCCAGCAGCTTAGGTTGGAGGACCACAGATACGCAGTATTTT. Encoded protein: CASSLGWRTTDTQYF.

This rearrangement joins TRBV19 to TRBJ2-7; D is unresolved. CDR3 size: 13 residues. V shed 6 bases and J shed 1 base, with 10 bases lying between them. The germline gives CDR1 LNHDA, CDR2 SQIVND (reference sequence). The DNA for the CDR3 is TGTGCCAGTAGCAAGGACGGTTCCTACGAGCAGTACTTC. Its protein is CASSKDGSYEQYF.

The genes are TRBV10-1 and TRBJ2-1; 13 nucleotides line up with TRBD2. Germline CDR1 reads WNHNN; CDR2 reads SYGVQD (reference sequence). The CDR3 runs to 19 residues. V was clipped by 1 base and J by 0 bases; unmatched bases: 6. The CDR3 loop is CASSEWETSGGSSYNEQFF. As DNA, the CDR3 is TGCGCCAGCAGTGAGTGGGAGACTAGCGGGGGGAGCTCCTACAATGAGCAGTTCTTC.

The chain recombines TRBV5-6 with TRBJ2-3, with 11 nucleotides matching TRBD2. Germline trimming cut 1 base from V and 4 bases from J; bases unmatched to any gene: 11. The CDR3 covers 18 residues. Germline V lookup: CDR1 SGHDT, CDR2 YYEEEE. CDR3 nucleotides: TGTGCCAGCAGCTTGATTCTAGCGGGGGGCTTCGCCTCAGATACGCAGTATTTT. Protein product: CASSLILAGGFASDTQYF.

This rearrangement joins TRBV6-5 to TRBJ1-2; 9 bases match TRBD1. This CDR3 region has 14 residues. V shed 0 bases and J 6 bases; nucleotides not matched to a gene: 2. Germline values: CDR1 MNHEY, CDR2 SVGAGI. In DNA form, the CDR3 reads TGTGCCAGCAGTTACTCGGGACAGGGTGATGGCTACACCTTC. Translation gives CASSYSGQGDGYTF.

This rearrangement joins TRBV7-2 to TRBJ2-2; D gene unclear. The CDR3 has 13 residues. Trimming shortened V by 6 bases and J by 6 bases, and 11 bases separated the two germline ends. Per the germline V gene, CDR1 is SGHTA and CDR2 is FQGNSA. CDR3 sequence: CASRDTFPGELFF. As DNA, the CDR3 is TGTGCCAGCAGAGACACCTTTCCCGGGGAGCTGTTTTTT.

This clone was seen just once. The V call is TRBV5-1, the J call TRBJ2-1; TRBD2 agrees at 10 bases. Germline trimming cut 2 bases from V and 2 bases from J; bases unmatched to any gene: 4. This CDR3 comprises 16 residues. Per germline, CDR1 SGHRS and CDR2 YFSETQ. The CDR3 is CASSFGSGGAYNEQFF. DNA for the CDR3: TGCGCCAGCAGCTTCGGAAGCGGGGGGGCCTACAATGAGCAGTTCTTC.

The chain uses TRBV11-2 and TRBJ1-4; 8 bases match TRBD1. Germline V gene sequence: CDR1 SGHAT, CDR2 FQNNGV. There are 15 residues in the CDR3. Unmatched junction bases numbered 14, after V lost 1 base and J lost 16 bases. This CDR3 reads CASSLADREAAPGFF. In nucleotides, the CDR3 is TGTGCCAGCAGCTTAGCGGACAGGGAAGCCGCTCCGGGGTTTTTT.

The genes are TRBV7-8 and TRBJ1-4; tentative D call: TRBD1 (6 bases). The V gene lost 1 base and the J gene lost 5 bases, with 11 bases spanning the gap. The CDR3 runs 15 residues. The germline V gene encodes CDR1 SGHVS and CDR2 FQNEAQ. This CDR3 is CASSLGFRGNEKLFF. The CDR3, as DNA: TGTGCCAGCAGCTTAGGGTTCAGGGGAAATGAAAAACTGTTTTTT.

The V gene is TRBV6-5, the J gene TRBJ2-7; TRBD2 is a possible D gene (6 bases). Trimming took off 6 bases at V and 5 bases at J, with 17 bases between the two ends. CDR3 length: 14 amino acids. Germline loops: CDR1 MNHEY, CDR2 SVGAGI. The CDR3 here is CASRGVGGGNEQYF. The CDR3 DNA is TGTGCCAGCAGGGGGGTGGGGGGAGGCAACGAGCAGTACTTC.

This chain links TRBV5-4 with TRBJ1-2; tentatively, D is TRBD1 (6 bases). Looked up from germline, CDR1 is SGHNT and CDR2 is YYREEE (reference sequence). Trimming stripped 0 bases from V and 12 bases from J, with 12 bases between. This CDR3 is 12 amino acids long. As DNA, the CDR3 is TGTGCCAGCAGCTTGGCGGGGGCGATCAACACCTTC. Encoded protein: CASSLAGAINTF.

As DNA, the CDR3 is TGTGCCAGCAGCGTTAACATAGGTAGCATACGGGGAGATACGCAGTATTTT. Amino acid sequence: CASSVNIGSIRGDTQYF. The chain recombines TRBV9 with TRBJ2-3, with D possibly being TRBD2 (5 bases). The germline gives CDR1 SGDLS, CDR2 YYNGEE. V gave up 2 bases and J gave up 5 bases, with 21 bases separating them. The CDR3 contains 17 residues.

The chain uses TRBV7-8 and TRBJ2-7; 7 nucleotides line up with TRBD2. Germline assignment: CDR1 SGHVS and CDR2 FQNEAQ. The CDR3 loop spans 14 amino acids. V lost 5 bases and J lost 2; bases outside the gene matches: 6. This CDR3 is CASSPGLIPYEQYF. The CDR3 coding sequence is TGTGCCAGCAGCCCGGGACTAATACCCTACGAGCAGTACTTC. The whole variable domain, filled in from reference TRBV7-8 and TRBJ2-7, reads GAGVSQSPRYKVAKRGQDVALRCDPISGHVSLFWYQQALGQGPEFLTYFQNEAQLDKSGLPSDRFFAERPEGSVSTLKIQRTQQEDSAVYLCASSPGLIPYEQYFGPGTRLTVT.

The V gene is TRBV5-1, the J gene TRBJ2-2; D remains ambiguous. Per the germline V gene, CDR1 is SGHRS and CDR2 is YFSETQ. There are 15 residues in the CDR3. The V end was cut by 4 bases, the J end by 1 base, with 11 bases between. In nucleotides, the CDR3 is TGCGCCAGCAGCCAGACATCAGTGAACACCGGGGAGCTGTTTTTT. It encodes CASSQTSVNTGELFF.

The chain uses TRBV6-5 and TRBJ2-1; D not certain. Per germline, CDR1 MNHEY and CDR2 SVGAGI. V was shortened by 0 bases and J by 4 bases, with 7 bases between the two germline ends. The CDR3 is made up of 14 amino acids. CDR3 DNA sequence: TGTGCCAGCAGTTACTCAGCTGATTACAATGAGCAGTTCTTC. This encodes CASSYSADYNEQFF.

In nucleotides, the CDR3 is TGTGCCAGTAGTACCGTGTTAGGGACAGGGAACTATGGCTACACCTTC. It translates to CASSTVLGTGNYGYTF. The chain is built from TRBV19 and TRBJ1-2; TRBD1 agrees at 9 bases. The length of the CDR3 is 16 residues. J gave up 2 bases and V 4 bases, and 8 bases lay outside the gene matches. Germline CDR1 is LNHDA and CDR2 is SQIVND (reference sequence).

The chain joins TRBV11-2 to TRBJ1-6; 11 bases map to TRBD1. The CDR3 contains 16 residues. J lost 9 bases, V lost 1 base, and 5 bases had no gene match. Germline CDR1 reads SGHAT; CDR2 reads FQNNGV. The CDR3 DNA is TGTGCCAGCAGCTTAGGGCCGGGACAGGGGGGTTCACCCCTCCACTTT. Translated, it gives CASSLGPGQGGSPLHF.

The CDR3 region has the DNA TGTGCCAGCAGCTTCGGAGGGGGGAACACTGAAGCTTTCTTT. It is translated as CASSFGGGNTEAFF. The V call is TRBV7-3, the J call TRBJ1-1, with D perhaps matching TRBD1 (6 bases). CDR1 is SGHTA and CDR2 is FQGTGA in the germline V gene. CDR3 length: 14 amino acids. V was cut by 3 bases and J by 1 base, with 9 bases left in between.

The chain recombines TRBV7-8 with TRBJ2-7; no clear D gene. Trimming left V 0 bases short and J 2 bases short, with 2 bases between. The CDR3 is 12 residues long. Germline CDR1 reads SGHVS; CDR2 reads FQNEAQ. The DNA for the CDR3 is TGTGCCAGCAGCTTAGCGACCTACGAGCAGTACTTC. Residues: CASSLATYEQYF.

The chain has TRBV5-6 and TRBJ1-6; TRBD1 matches 10 bases. With 4 bases clipped from V and 16 bases from J, the junction kept 8 bases outside the gene matches. The CDR3 contains 13 residues. CDR1 SGHDT and CDR2 YYEEEE come from the germline V gene. The CDR3 protein is CASSQGQGSFLHF. The CDR3 DNA reads as TGTGCCAGCAGCCAGGGACAGGGGTCCTTTCTCCACTTT.

This clone was found a few times. The chain employs TRBV12-5 and TRBJ2-1, with D uncertain. Germline loops: CDR1 LGHNT, CDR2 FRNRAP. V was pared by 7 bases and J by 7 bases, with 11 bases between. CDR3 size: 12 residues. CDR3 sequence: CASEWTSNEQFF. The CDR3 DNA reads as TGTGCTAGTGAGTGGACCTCTAATGAGCAGTTCTTC.

The V and J genes are TRBV11-2 and TRBJ2-1, with a tentative D call TRBD1 (5 bases). V lost 5 bases to trimming and J lost 0 bases, with 11 bases between them. CDR1 and CDR2 (germline): SGHAT, FQNNGV. The CDR3 runs 15 residues. In nucleotides, the CDR3 is TGTGCCAGCAGCGCTACAGGTGCCTCCTACAATGAGCAGTTCTTC. It is translated as CASSATGASYNEQFF.

This clone has only one observation. The chain recombines TRBV11-2 with TRBJ1-1; tentative D call: TRBD1 (6 bases). The CDR3 length is 15 residues. With 2 bases removed from V and 5 bases from J, the gap between germline ends came to 15 bases. CDR1 and CDR2 (germline): SGHAT, FQNNGV. The CDR3 protein is CASSLLRGAGTEAFF. As DNA, the CDR3 is TGTGCCAGCAGCTTATTACGGGGGGCGGGAACTGAAGCTTTCTTT. The full variable domain, its missing parts supplied by reference TRBV11-2 and TRBJ1-1, is EAGVAQSPRYKIIEKRQSVAFWCNPISGHATLYWYQQILGQGPKLLIQFQNNGVVDDSQLPKDRFSAERLKGVDSTLKIQPAKLEDSAVYLCASSLLRGAGTEAFFGQGTRLTVV.

This chain links TRBV6-5 with TRBJ2-5; 9 positions match TRBD2. V shed 2 bases, J shed 2 bases, and the junction held 6 bases outside the gene matches. Looked up from germline, CDR1 is MNHEY and CDR2 is SVGAGI. The CDR3 has 16 amino acids. The DNA for the CDR3 is TGTGCCAGCAGTTACGGTTCTAGCGGGGTTCAAGAGACCCAGTACTTC. Protein product: CASSYGSSGVQETQYF.

The chain carries TRBV2 and TRBJ2-7; 9 bases align to TRBD1. Per the germline V gene, CDR1 is SNHLY and CDR2 is FYNNEI. The CDR3 has 14 residues. V was clipped by 7 bases and J by 2 bases; unmatched bases: 6. Here the CDR3 DNA reads TGTGCCAGCACCCCGGGACAGGGAACCTACGAGCAGTACTTC. Its protein is CASTPGQGTYEQYF.

V and J are TRBV6-5 and TRBJ2-2, with 9 bases that match TRBD1. In germline, CDR1 is MNHEY, CDR2 SVGAGI. With 6 bases clipped from V and 6 bases from J, the junction kept 8 bases outside the gene matches. The length of the CDR3 is 15 residues. CDR3 amino acids: CASSVGTGWAGELFF. The CDR3 nucleotides are TGTGCCAGCAGCGTCGGGACAGGGTGGGCCGGGGAGCTGTTTTTT.

This chain uses TRBV27 with TRBJ1-5; no clear D. The CDR3 runs to 19 residues. CDR1 is MNHEY and CDR2 is SMNVEV in the germline V gene (reference sequence). Trimming shortened V by 2 bases and J by 7 bases, and 27 bases separated the two germline ends. The CDR3 bases are TGTGCCAGCAGTTTAGCCCTTACTACTGGACCTTTCTTAAAGCAGCCCCAGCATTTT. This sequence encodes CASSLALTTGPFLKQPQHF.

The V and J genes are TRBV28 and TRBJ1-5; D ambiguous. Germline V gene lookup returns CDR1 MDHEN and CDR2 SYDVKM. Between the trimmed V and J ends, which lost 4 bases and 9 bases, there was a span of 19 bases. The CDR3 loop spans 15 amino acids. CDR3 sequence: CASSSPDLGKGPQHF. DNA for the CDR3: TGTGCCAGCAGTTCCCCGGACCTTGGGAAGGGGCCCCAGCATTTT.